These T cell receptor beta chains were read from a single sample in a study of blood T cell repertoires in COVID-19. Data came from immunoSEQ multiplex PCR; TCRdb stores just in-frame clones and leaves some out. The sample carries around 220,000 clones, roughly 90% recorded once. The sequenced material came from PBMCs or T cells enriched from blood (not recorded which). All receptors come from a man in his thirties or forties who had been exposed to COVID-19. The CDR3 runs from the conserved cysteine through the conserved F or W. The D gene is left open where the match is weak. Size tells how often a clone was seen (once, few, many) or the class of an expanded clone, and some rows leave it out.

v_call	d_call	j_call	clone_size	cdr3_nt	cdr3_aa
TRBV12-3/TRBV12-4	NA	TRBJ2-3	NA	TGTGCCAGCAGTTTATCCTACTTATCGCAGTATTTT	CASSLSYLSQYF
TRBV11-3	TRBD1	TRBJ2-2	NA	TGTGCCAGCAGCTTAGAAGGGCGCGACAGGGGCGCGCGGGGCACCGGGGAGCTGTTTTTT	CASSLEGRDRGARGTGELFF
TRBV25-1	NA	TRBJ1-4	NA	TGTGCCAGCAGTTTAGCCACTAATGAAAAACTGTTTTTT	CASSLATNEKLFF
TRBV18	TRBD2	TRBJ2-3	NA	TGTGCCAGCTCACCAACCCGCCCGGGGCGGGGGGGCATAGATACGCAGTATTTT	CASSPTRPGRGGIDTQYF
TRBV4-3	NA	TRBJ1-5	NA	TGCGCCAGCAGCCAAGATTGTTTGAGGGTAAGACAGCCCCAGCATTTT	CASSQDCLRVRQPQHF
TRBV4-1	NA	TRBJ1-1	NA	TGCGCCAGCAGCCCGAATGGCAGGAGGTGGGAAGCTTTCTTT	CASSPNGRRWEAFF
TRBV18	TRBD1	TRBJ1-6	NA	TGTGCCAGCTCACCACGGACAGGTCCACAATCACCCCTCCACTTT	CASSPRTGPQSPLHF
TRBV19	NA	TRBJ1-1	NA	TGTGCCAGTAGGGTTACAGGGACGAACACTGAAGCTTTCTTT	CASRVTGTNTEAFF
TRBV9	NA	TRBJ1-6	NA	TGTGCCAGCAGCGGGCTTTCTAATTCACCCCTCCACTTT	CASSGLSNSPLHF
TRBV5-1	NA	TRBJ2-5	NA	TGCGCCAGCAGCTTGCGAGGGAATCAAGAGACCCAGTACTTC	CASSLRGNQETQYF
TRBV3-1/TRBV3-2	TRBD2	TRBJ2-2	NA	TGTGCCAGCAGCCAAGATGGCCTAGCGGGGGAAGTCATCGCGAACACCGGGGAGCTGTTTTTT	CASSQDGLAGEVIANTGELFF
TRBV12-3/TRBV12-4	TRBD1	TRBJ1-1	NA	TGTGCCAGCAGTATCGGACAGGGGGAAGCTTTCTTT	CASSIGQGEAFF
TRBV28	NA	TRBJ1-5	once	TGTGCCAGCAGCCCCCCAGGTACAGGGCGGGATCAGCCCCAGCATTTT	CASSPPGTGRDQPQHF
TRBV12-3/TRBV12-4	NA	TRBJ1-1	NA	TGTGCCAGCAGTTTAGATCTCACTGAAGCTTTCTTT	CASSLDLTEAFF
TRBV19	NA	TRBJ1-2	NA	TGTGCCAGTCTCGGGGGGTATGGCTACACCTTC	CASLGGYGYTF
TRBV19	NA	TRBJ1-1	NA	TGTGCCAGTACCCCGCGGCATCTGAACACTGAAGCTTTCTTT	CASTPRHLNTEAFF
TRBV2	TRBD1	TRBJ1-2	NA	TGTGCCAGCAGTGAAGTCAGGGGGCAGGGAGATGGCTACACCTTC	CASSEVRGQGDGYTF
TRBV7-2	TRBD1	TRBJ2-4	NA	TGTGCCAGCAGCCCCCAGGGGGACATTCAGTACTTC	CASSPQGDIQYF
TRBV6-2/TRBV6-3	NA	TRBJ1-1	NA	TGTGCCAGCAGTTACAGGCAGGGCCGGGAAGCTTTCTTT	CASSYRQGREAFF
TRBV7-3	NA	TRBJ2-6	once	TGTGCCAGCAGCTCCCTCCTCTCTGGGGCCAACGTCCTGACTTTC	CASSSLLSGANVLTF
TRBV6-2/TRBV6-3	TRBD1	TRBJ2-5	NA	TGTGCCAGCAGTTACTCGACCAGGGGGGAGACCCAGTACTTC	CASSYSTRGETQYF
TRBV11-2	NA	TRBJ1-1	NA	TGTGCCAGCAGCTTATTCGGGGGACGGAACACTGAAGCTTTCTTT	CASSLFGGRNTEAFF
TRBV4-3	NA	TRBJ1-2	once	TGCGCCAGCAGCCAAGATCCAGGGTTGGGCTACACCTTC	CASSQDPGLGYTF
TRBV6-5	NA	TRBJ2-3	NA	TGTGCCAGCAGTCCTGCTCTAGCGAGCGCAGATACGCAGTATTTT	CASSPALASADTQYF
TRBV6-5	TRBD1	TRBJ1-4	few	TGTGCCAGCAGAAAGGACAGGGGGCGAGAAAAACTGTTTTTT	CASRKDRGREKLFF
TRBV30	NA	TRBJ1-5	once	TGTGCCTGGAGTCTCCAGGGTCTGGCTCAGCCCCAGCATTTT	CAWSLQGLAQPQHF
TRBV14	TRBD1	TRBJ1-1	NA	TGTGCCAGCAGCTTCCGGACAGGGACGAACACTGAAGCTTTCTTT	CASSFRTGTNTEAFF
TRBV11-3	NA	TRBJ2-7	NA	TGTGCCAGCAGCCCCAGAACAGGGTATGAGCAGTACTTC	CASSPRTGYEQYF
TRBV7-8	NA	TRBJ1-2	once	TGTGCCAGCAGCTTAGAAAGGGGACTAGGGTTTAGCTATGGCTACACCTTC	CASSLERGLGFSYGYTF
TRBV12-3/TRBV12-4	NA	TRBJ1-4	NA	TGTGCCAGCGGGGGGGAAAAACTGTTTTTT	CASGGEKLFF
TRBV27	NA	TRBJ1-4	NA	TGTGCCAGCAGTCCCCCTTTGGGGAGACCGGGAAAACTGTTTTTT	CASSPPLGRPGKLFF
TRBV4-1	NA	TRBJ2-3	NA	TGCGCCAGCAGCCAAGAGGCAGGGGGGTTGGCAGATACGCAGTATTTT	CASSQEAGGLADTQYF
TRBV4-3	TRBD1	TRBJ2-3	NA	TGCGCCAGCAGCCAAGTCTGGACAGGATTCACAGATACGCAGTATTTT	CASSQVWTGFTDTQYF
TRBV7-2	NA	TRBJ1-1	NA	TGTGCCAGCAGCCCGACCGATACTTTGAGGTCAGCTTTCTTT	CASSPTDTLRSAFF
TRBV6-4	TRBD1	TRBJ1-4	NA	TGTGCCAGCAGTCCGGACAGGGAGAGTGAAAAACTGTTTTTT	CASSPDRESEKLFF